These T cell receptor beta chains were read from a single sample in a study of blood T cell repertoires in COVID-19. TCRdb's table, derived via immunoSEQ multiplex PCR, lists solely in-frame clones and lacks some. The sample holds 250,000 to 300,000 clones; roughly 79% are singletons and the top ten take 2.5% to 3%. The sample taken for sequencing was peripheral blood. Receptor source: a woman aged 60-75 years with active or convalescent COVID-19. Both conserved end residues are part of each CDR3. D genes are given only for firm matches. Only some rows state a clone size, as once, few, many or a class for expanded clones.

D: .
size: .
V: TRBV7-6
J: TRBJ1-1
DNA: TGTGCCAGCAGCTTAGAGGGGCTAATGAACACTGAAGCTTTCTTT
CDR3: CASSLEGLMNTEAFF

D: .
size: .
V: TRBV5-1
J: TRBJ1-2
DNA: TGCGCCAGCAGTCCGAACCAGGGAAGATTCTATGGCTACACCTTC
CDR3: CASSPNQGRFYGYTF

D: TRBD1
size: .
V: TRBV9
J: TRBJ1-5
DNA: TGTGCCAGCAGTGGACAGGGGGGTGATCAGCCCCAGCATTTT
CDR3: CASSGQGGDQPQHF

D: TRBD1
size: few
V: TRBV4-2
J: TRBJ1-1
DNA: TGTGCCAGTGGGACAGGGGGCGGAAGGGGTTGGGAAGCTTTCTTT
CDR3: CASGTGGGRGWEAFF

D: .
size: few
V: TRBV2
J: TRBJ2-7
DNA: TGTGCCAGTCGAGGAAATAGCCCATCCTACGAGCAGTACTTC
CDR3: CASRGNSPSYEQYF

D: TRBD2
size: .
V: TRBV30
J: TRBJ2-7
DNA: TGTGCCTGGAGTGGCAGCGGGGGAGCCTTCTCGGAGCAGTACTTC
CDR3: CAWSGSGGAFSEQYF

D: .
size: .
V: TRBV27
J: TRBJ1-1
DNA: TGTGCCAGCAGTTCAGGAAGCAGCCCGAACACTGAAGCTTTCTTT
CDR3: CASSSGSSPNTEAFF

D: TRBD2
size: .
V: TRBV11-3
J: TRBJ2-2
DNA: TGTGCCAGCAGCTTACGGCGCCCCACTAGCGGGGGGAACACCGGGGAGCTGTTTTTT
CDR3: CASSLRRPTSGGNTGELFF

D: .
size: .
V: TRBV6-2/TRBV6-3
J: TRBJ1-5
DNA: TGTGCCAGCAGTTCAGGGTACAATCAGCCCCAGCATTTT
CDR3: CASSSGYNQPQHF

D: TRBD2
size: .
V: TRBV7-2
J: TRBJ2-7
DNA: TGTGCCAGCAGCTCTGGGACTAGCGGGTGGACCTACGAGCAGTACTTC
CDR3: CASSSGTSGWTYEQYF

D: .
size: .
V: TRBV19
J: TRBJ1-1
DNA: TGTGCCAGTAGTATAGGGGCTCGGAACACTGAAGCTTTCTTT
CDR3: CASSIGARNTEAFF

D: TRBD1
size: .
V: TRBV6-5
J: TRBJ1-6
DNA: TGTGCCAGCAGTTACGGACAGGGGGCGCGAGGATCACCCCTCCACTTT
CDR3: CASSYGQGARGSPLHF

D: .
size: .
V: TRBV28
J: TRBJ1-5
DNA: TGTGCCAGCAGTTTATTATTCTCGGGTAATCAGCCCCAGCATTTT
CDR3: CASSLLFSGNQPQHF

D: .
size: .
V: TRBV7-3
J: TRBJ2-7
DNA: TGTGCCAGCAGCCCAATGAAAGGCAGGCCCTCCTACGAGCAGTACTTC
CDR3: CASSPMKGRPSYEQYF